The present T cell receptor beta chain was sequenced within a study of neurological immune-mediated disorders. TCRdb itself ran the 5' RACE reads through MiXCR, one entry per CDR3 protein. The sample consists of roughly 89,000 distinct CDR3 sequences, 2.5% to 3% of them appearing once. This CDR3 contains 13 residues. Germline CDR1 SEHNR, CDR2 FQNEAQ (reference sequence). The V end was cut by 2 bases, the J end by 2 bases, with 6 bases between. This clonotype was found many times. Specimen: PBMCs. This TCR derives from a woman younger than 45 with multiple sclerosis. This chain uses TRBV7-9 with TRBJ1-2; D is ambiguous. CDR3 protein: CASSLQRNYGYTF. The CDR3, as DNA: TGTGCCAGCAGCTTACAGAGAAACTATGGCTACACCTTC.